These 7 T cell receptor beta chains were sequenced from one sample in a study of blood T cell repertoires in COVID-19. The repertoire was sequenced with immunoSEQ multiplex PCR; TCRdb's copy has only in-frame clones and lacks some. The sample carries 300,000 to 350,000 clones, 87% recorded once. The sequenced sample consisted of PBMCs or T cells enriched from blood (not recorded which). The source of these receptors is a woman between 18 and 29 years old who had recovered from COVID-19.

The rearrangement joins TRBV5-1 to TRBJ2-2; D may be TRBD1 (5 bases). V shed 2 bases and J shed 6 bases, with 14 bases lying between them. Germline lookup yields CDR1 SGHRS and CDR2 YFSETQ. The CDR3 covers 15 residues. The CDR3 coding sequence is TGCGCCAGCAGCTTAGGCCTAGGGGATCCCGGGGAGCTGTTTTTT. Translation gives CASSLGLGDPGELFF.

The gene calls are TRBV28 and TRBJ1-3; no reliable D call. V dropped 2 bases and J dropped 0 bases, with 8 bases sitting between them. The CDR3 sequence is 15 residues long. Looked up from germline, CDR1 is MDHEN and CDR2 is SYDVKM. The CDR3 DNA follows: TGTGCCAGCAGTTTAATAGGGAGCTCTGGAAACACCATATATTTT. Its protein is CASSLIGSSGNTIYF.

The chain carries TRBV7-2 and TRBJ1-2; D possibly corresponds to TRBD1 (5 bases). The germline gives CDR1 SGHTA, CDR2 FQGNSA. Trimming cost V 3 bases and J 5 bases, with 10 bases left between them. The CDR3 has 13 residues. The CDR3 nucleotides are TGTGCCAGCAGCTTGCTCGGGGGGTATGGCTACACCTTC. It yields the protein CASSLLGGYGYTF.

The V call is TRBV19, the J call TRBJ1-2, with 8 positions matching TRBD1. CDR1 LNHDA and CDR2 SQIVND come from the germline V gene (reference sequence). After removal of 5 bases from V and 4 bases from J, the junction contained 6 bases not matched to a gene. The CDR3 runs to 14 residues. CDR3 nucleotide sequence: TGTGCCAGTAGTCCCCGACAGGGGAGCTATGGCTACACCTTC. The encoded protein is CASSPRQGSYGYTF.

V is TRBV6-6 and J is TRBJ2-1; 7 nucleotides match TRBD2. Per germline, CDR1 MNHNY and CDR2 SVGAGI (reference sequence). The length of the CDR3 is 15 residues. The V and J ends lost 5 bases and 2 bases, in that order; junction bases with no gene match: 6. The chain's CDR3 is CASSAERETYNEQFF. CDR3 nucleotide sequence: TGTGCCAGCAGTGCGGAGCGGGAAACCTACAATGAGCAGTTCTTC.

The chain carries TRBV5-1 and TRBJ2-5, with D uncertain. This CDR3 is 14 amino acids long. The germline gives CDR1 SGHRS, CDR2 YFSETQ. The V end was cut by 0 bases, the J end by 2 bases, with 8 bases between. CDR3 coding DNA: TGCGCCAGCAGCTTGGACTCCGGGCAAGAGACCCAGTACTTC. It translates to CASSLDSGQETQYF.

This chain joins TRBV7-2 and TRBJ1-2; TRBD1 matches at 7 bases. With V trimmed by 0 bases and J by 8 bases, 9 bases remained unmatched. The CDR3 length is 15 residues. The germline gives CDR1 SGHTA, CDR2 FQGNSA. CDR3 nucleotide sequence: TGTGCCAGCAGCTTAGCGCCTGACAGGGTTCGAGGCTACACCTTC. It specifies CASSLAPDRVRGYTF.